These 6 T cell receptor beta chains were sequenced from one sample in a study of blood T cell repertoires in COVID-19. TCRdb's copy holds only in-frame clones and misses some; the assay was immunoSEQ multiplex PCR. In the table there are around 20,000 clones, roughly four fifths of which are singletons. The sample consisted of peripheral blood. The receptors were sampled from a human donor in a cohort sampled during active COVID-19.

The chain recombines TRBV2 with TRBJ1-2; TRBD1 might be the D (6 bases). Trimming pared 6 bases from V and 4 bases from J, leaving 12 bases between. The CDR3 consists of 13 residues. Germline V gives CDR1 SNHLY, CDR2 FYNNEI. For the CDR3, the DNA is TGTGCCAGCAGAGGACAGTCGGGCTATGGCTACACCTTC. It yields the protein CASRGQSGYGYTF.

The V and J genes are TRBV11-2 and TRBJ2-5, with 9 bases that match TRBD2. The CDR3 contains 18 residues. With 2 bases clipped from V and 5 bases from J, the junction kept 15 bases outside the gene matches. The germline V gene has CDR1 SGHAT and CDR2 FQNNGV. The CDR3 is CASSLRLAVAPAQETQYF. CDR3 in DNA: TGTGCCAGCAGCTTAAGACTAGCGGTCGCCCCGGCCCAGGAGACCCAGTACTTC.

The chain couples TRBV7-2 to TRBJ2-1; D unclear. The ends were cut back, 7 bases at V and 9 bases at J, with 19 bases in the middle. Germline CDR1 is SGHTA and CDR2 is FQGNSA. This CDR3 is built from 14 residues. As DNA, the CDR3 is TGTGCCAGCAACCCCCCCCTAGAATCGGCTGAGCAGTTCTTC. Protein: CASNPPLESAEQFF. Variable domain in full (rest from reference TRBV7-2 and TRBJ2-1): GAGVSQSPSNKVTEKGKDVELRCDPISGHTALYWYRQSLGQGLEFLIYFQGNSAPDKSGLPSDRFSAERTGGSVSTLTIQRTQQEDSAVYLCASNPPLESAEQFFGPGTRLTVL.

This clone was counted only a few times. This chain connects TRBV10-3 to TRBJ2-2, with D possibly matching TRBD1 (5 bases). This CDR3 is 13 amino acids long. Germline CDR1 and CDR2: ENHRY and SYGVKD. Trimming removed 3 bases at V and 3 bases at J, with 5 bases between. The CDR3 loop is CAISDRDTGELFF. Here the CDR3 DNA reads TGTGCCATCAGTGACAGGGACACCGGGGAGCTGTTTTTT.

This clone was detected once. The chain employs TRBV7-8 and TRBJ1-3, with D uncertain. The CDR3 is made up of 16 amino acids. V gave up 2 bases and J gave up 2 bases, with 13 bases separating them. Germline-derived CDR1 and CDR2 are SGHVS and FQNEAQ. Here the CDR3 reads CASSLYGVVAGNTIYF. In DNA, the CDR3 is TGTGCCAGCAGCTTATACGGGGTGGTGGCTGGAAACACCATATATTTT.

The chain recombines TRBV30 with TRBJ2-2; unclear D gene. The germline CDR1 and CDR2 sequences are GTSNPN and SVGIG (reference sequence). This CDR3 contains 11 residues. V was clipped by 0 bases and J by 7 bases, with 3 bases between them. CDR3 DNA sequence: TGTGCCTGGAGTGTCTACGGGGAGCTGTTTTTT. This gives the protein CAWSVYGELFF. The full variable domain, completed using reference TRBV30 and TRBJ2-2, is SQTIHQWPATLVQPVGSPLSLECTVEGTSNPNLYWYRQAAGRGLQLLFYSVGIGQISSEVPQNLSASRPQDRQFILSSKKLLLSDSGFYLCAWSVYGELFFGEGSRLTVL.